This TCR beta chain was retrieved from a study of blood T cells in healthy people across ages. Study in general: Roughly one uniquely barcoded beta molecule per two T cells was captured. General study points: Among long-lived donors, naive CD4+ cells were more numerous and diversity higher than in aged donors.

The CDR3 length is 16 residues. The germline gives CDR1 DFQATT, CDR2 SNEGSKA (reference sequence). In regard to this clonotype: Antigen: not known.

A J-beta primer mix and a sample-barcoded 5' primer were used in a second PCR of about 7 to 12 cycles. Each TCR beta cDNA got a 12-nucleotide random molecular identifier. One entry per CDR3 protein, called by TCRdb with MiXCR from the 5' RACE reads. The repertoire holds about 1.6 million distinct CDR3 sequences, with roughly 32% as singletons. This sequence originates from a woman younger than 45 in good health. This chain connects TRBV20-1 to TRBJ1-2; tentatively, D is TRBD1 (6 bases). The sequenced sample was blood. CDR3 in DNA: TGCGGCCATAAAACCACAGGGTCCGCCGGGCCCTATGGCTACACCTTC. Amino acid sequence: CGHKTTGSAGPYGYTF.